This TCR beta chain derives from a study of blood T cell repertoires in COVID-19. V lost 6 bases and J 1 base, leaving 12 bases between the germline ends. The germline V gene encodes CDR1 MNHEY and CDR2 SVGEGT. The CDR3 contains 14 residues. Repertoires were generated with immunoSEQ multiplex PCR, while TCRdb's copy carries only in-frame clones and drops some. The sample includes approximately 350,000 clones, around nine tenths of them seen just once. Sample: peripheral blood. The rearrangement uses TRBV6-2 or TRBV6-3 and TRBJ1-1; D is possibly TRBD1 (5 bases). The receptor was derived from a woman in her 70s with COVID-19, enrolled during active disease. This chain's CDR3 is CASSSYDRNTEAFF. The CDR3 region has the DNA TGTGCCAGCAGCTCATACGACAGGAACACTGAAGCTTTCTTT.